Listed here is a single T cell receptor (beta chain). As yet, its antigen is unknown. These data come from a study of beta chain features in type 1 diabetes. General study results and limits: Since sequencing was performed on cDNA, cells with high TCR expression could be over-represented. When Type 1 diabetes patients were examined, their TCRB CDR3s proved moderately but significantly shorter in all four CD4+ subsets. TCRB rearrangement may or may not be influenced by HLA type; here this remained unresolved.

Sequenced material consisted of expressed TCRB transcripts (all of the isolated RNA was reverse transcribed). The table came from immunoSEQ multiplex PCR; TCRdb's copy has only in-frame clones and leaves some out. The table shows under 150,000 clones, with 7.5% to 9.5% occurring only once. The authors took one heparinised blood draw, averaging approximately 120 mL, from each donor. V shed 2 bases and J shed 5 bases, with 6 bases lying between them. The CDR3 loop spans 12 amino acids. Germline CDR1 is SNHLY and CDR2 is FYNNEI. The source of this sequence is a man aged 25 to 45 with type 1 diabetes. The chain is built from TRBV2 and TRBJ2-5, with D unresolved. The sequenced material came from central memory CD4+ T cells from blood. The CDR3: CASSEMGETQYF. Here the CDR3 DNA reads TGTGCCAGCAGTGAAATGGGCGAGACCCAGTACTTC.